The 16 T cell receptor beta chains presented below share a single source sample, sequenced in a study of blood T cell repertoires in COVID-19. Sequencing used immunoSEQ multiplex PCR; TCRdb keeps in-frame clones, though not all of them. Of around 80,000 clones in the sample, 82% were seen once. Material: peripheral blood. The receptors were sampled from a man aged 55-75 years with acute or convalescent COVID-19.

The V gene is TRBV5-1, the J gene TRBJ2-7; 8 nucleotides match TRBD1. This CDR3 comprises 14 residues. Germline loops: CDR1 SGHRS, CDR2 YFSETQ. The ends lost 4 bases at V and 2 bases at J; junction bases unmatched: 5. The CDR3 spells CASSPWTGPYEQYF. The DNA for the CDR3 is TGCGCCAGCAGCCCGTGGACAGGGCCCTACGAGCAGTACTTC.

This clone was recorded a few times. J is TRBJ2-7 and V is TRBV4-1; TRBD1 matches at 11 bases. Germline values: CDR1 MGHRA, CDR2 YSYEKL. The CDR3 totals 15 residues. The V and J ends lost 2 bases and 6 bases, in that order; junction bases with no gene match: 6. The chain's CDR3 is CASSQFVGQGGEQYF. The CDR3 DNA reads as TGCGCCAGCAGCCAATTCGTGGGACAGGGGGGCGAGCAGTACTTC.

This sequence joins TRBV2 and TRBJ1-2, with D perhaps TRBD1 (6 bases). The CDR3 consists of 12 residues. The V gene lost 9 bases and the J gene lost 8 bases, with 16 bases spanning the gap. Germline V CDR1 and CDR2: SNHLY, FYNNEI. CDR3 loop: CASFRTVGGYTF. CDR3 nucleotide sequence: TGTGCCAGTTTTCGGACAGTTGGCGGCTACACCTTC. Full variable domain (remainder filled in from reference TRBV2 and TRBJ1-2): EPEVTQTPSHQVTQMGQEVILRCVPISNHLYFYWYRQILGQKVEFLVSFYNNEISEKSEIFDDQFSVERPDGSNFTLKIRSTKLEDSAMYFCASFRTVGGYTFGSGTRLTVV.

This chain's CDR3 is CASSADGPFYGYTF. The CDR3, as DNA: TGTGCCAGCAGCGCCGATGGGCCTTTTTATGGCTACACCTTC. The J gene is TRBJ1-2, the V gene TRBV9; no clear D gene. This CDR3 comprises 14 residues. CDR1 is SGDLS, CDR2 YYNGEE, per germline. V lost 3 bases, J lost 5 bases, and 14 bases lay in between. Based on the CDR3 plus reference TRBV9 and TRBJ1-2, the full variable domain is DSGVTQTPKHLITATGQRVTLRCSPRSGDLSVYWYQQSLDQGLQFLIQYYNGEERAKGNILERFSAQQFPDLHSELNLSSLELGDSALYFCASSADGPFYGYTFGSGTRLTVV.

The chain joins TRBV23-1 to TRBJ2-2; 9 bases are a match to TRBD1. TRBV23-1 is known as an ORF, though its function is uncertain. After removal of 3 bases from V and 4 bases from J, the junction contained 0 bases not matched to a gene. The CDR3 sequence is 14 residues long. Here the CDR3 DNA reads TGCGCCAGCAGTCAGACAGGGGGCACCGGGGAGCTGTTTTTT. Translation gives CASSQTGGTGELFF.

This clone was detected once. The rearrangement links TRBV19 to TRBJ1-5; maybe TRBD1 (5 bases). Germline V CDR1 and CDR2: LNHDA, SQIVND (reference sequence). This CDR3 contains 14 residues. Trimming cost V 4 bases and J 3 bases, with 10 bases left between them. For the CDR3, the DNA is TGTGCCAGTAGTACTGACAGTTACAATCAGCCCCAGCATTTT. As protein: CASSTDSYNQPQHF.

The J gene is TRBJ1-5, the V gene TRBV10-3; 9 bases agree with TRBD1. Germline V gene lookup returns CDR1 ENHRY and CDR2 SYGVKD. The CDR3 is 15 amino acids. V lost 6 bases to trimming and J lost 0 bases; unmatched junction nucleotides: 3. The CDR3 bases are TGTGCCATCAGACCGGGACAGGGTAGCAATCAGCCCCAGCATTTT. Translated, it gives CAIRPGQGSNQPQHF.

The V call is TRBV27, the J call TRBJ2-1, with 11 bases that match TRBD2. Germline CDR1 and CDR2: MNHEY and SMNVEV (reference sequence). The CDR3 has 15 residues. The junction had 2 bases not matched to a gene; V was cut back by 3 bases and J by 4 bases. CDR3 nucleotide sequence: TGTGCCAGCAGTTTCACTAGCGGGGGATACAATGAGCAGTTCTTC. Translated: CASSFTSGGYNEQFF.

This chain connects TRBV4-3 to TRBJ1-4; no clear D. V was shortened by 1 base and J by 8 bases, with 8 bases between the two germline ends. The V gene's germline CDR1 is LGHNA and CDR2 YSLEER. This CDR3 comprises 13 residues. The CDR3 DNA reads as TGCGCCAGCAGCCAAGTATTAGTGGAAAAACTGTTTTTT. It codes for CASSQVLVEKLFF.

The CDR3 sequence is CASSLREWTGNEKLFF. The CDR3, as DNA: TGCGCCAGCAGCTTGAGGGAGTGGACGGGGAATGAAAAACTGTTTTTT. The rearrangement links TRBV5-1 to TRBJ1-4; no firm D call. The CDR3 covers 16 residues. The V end was cut by 1 base, the J end by 5 bases, with 15 bases between. CDR1 and CDR2 (germline): SGHRS, YFSETQ.

V is TRBV12-3 or TRBV12-4 and J is TRBJ1-5; no firm D call. This CDR3 is 13 amino acids long. Between the trimmed V and J ends, which lost 8 bases and 3 bases, there was a span of 11 bases. The CDR3 sequence: CASASSPNQPQHF. CDR3 nucleotide sequence: TGTGCCAGCGCCAGTTCCCCCAATCAGCCCCAGCATTTT.

This sequence joins TRBV3-1 (or the pseudogene TRBV3-2) and TRBJ2-7; 9 nucleotides align to TRBD2. This CDR3 is built from 14 residues. The germline gives CDR1 LGHDT, CDR2 YNNKEL (reference sequence). The junction had 4 bases not matched to a gene; V was cut back by 4 bases and J by 3 bases. The CDR3 sequence: CASSRGSGSYEQYF. The CDR3 nucleotides are TGTGCCAGCAGCCGGGGTAGCGGGAGCTACGAGCAGTACTTC.

The rearrangement uses TRBV6-5 and TRBJ2-2; D remains ambiguous. The CDR3 totals 13 residues. The V and J ends lost 6 bases and 7 bases respectively, with 12 bases between them. Germline CDR1 is MNHEY and CDR2 is SVGAGI. This CDR3 is CASRNKMYGELFF. CDR3 DNA: TGTGCCAGCAGGAACAAAATGTACGGGGAGCTGTTTTTT.

The chain employs TRBV3-1 (or the pseudogene TRBV3-2) and TRBJ2-7, with 8 bases aligning to TRBD2. V trimming: 2 bases; J trimming: 3 bases; junction bases outside the gene matches: 3. CDR1 and CDR2 from the germline V gene are LGHDT and YNNKEL (reference sequence). The CDR3 is 14 residues long. The chain's CDR3 is CASSQRTSRYEQYF. The CDR3 DNA reads as TGTGCCAGCAGCCAAAGGACTAGCCGCTACGAGCAGTACTTC.

In its sample, this clone was seen a few times. The rearrangement joins TRBV2 to TRBJ2-7, with D possibly TRBD2 on 6 matching bases. The CDR3 runs to 13 residues. Germline lookup yields CDR1 SNHLY and CDR2 FYNNEI. V lost 2 bases to trimming and J lost 2 bases, with 7 bases between them. The DNA of the CDR3 is TGTGCCAGCAGTGAAAGACTAGCCTACGAGCAGTACTTC. This translates into CASSERLAYEQYF.

The chain joins TRBV5-4 to TRBJ1-1, with a tentative D call TRBD1 (5 bases). Trimming took off 0 bases at V and 2 bases at J, with 8 bases between the two ends. This CDR3 spans 14 amino acids. Germline V gives CDR1 SGHNT, CDR2 YYREEE (reference sequence). In DNA form, the CDR3 reads TGTGCCAGCAGCTTGGGCAGGGCCAACACTGAAGCTTTCTTT. It encodes CASSLGRANTEAFF.